This TCR beta chain was recorded in a study of T cell responses to AZD1222 COVID-19 vaccine. Study-level results: Rises in breadth and depth of Spike-specific TCRs came after two AZD1222 doses.

The protocol was immunoSEQ multiplex PCR, while the TCRdb copy is restricted to in-frame clones and leaves out a portion. The sample holds 20,000 or so clones, around 92% seen once. The CDR3 length is 13 residues. Germline V gives CDR1 MDHEN, CDR2 SYDVKM. Unmatched junction bases numbered 5, after V lost 3 bases and J lost 7 bases. A word on this clone: Its cognate antigen is unknown.

This receptor was taken from an adult who received the AZD1222 COVID-19 vaccine. Here the sequenced sample was peripheral blood, taken 28 days after the second AZD1222 dose. This chain connects TRBV28 to TRBJ1-1, with TRBD1 matching 7 bases. The CDR3 is CASSFDRTGEAFF. Written as DNA, the CDR3 is TGTGCCAGCAGTTTTGATCGGACAGGTGAAGCTTTCTTT. The complete variable domain, with remaining parts taken from reference TRBV28 and TRBJ1-1, reads DVKVTQSSRYLVKRTGEKVFLECVQDMDHENMFWYRQDPGLGLRLIYFSYDVKMKEKGDIPEGYSVSREKKERFSLILESASTNQTSMYLCASSFDRTGEAFFGQGTRLTVV.